This T cell receptor (beta chain) originates from a study of cytomegalovirus exposure and HLA in healthy donors. The wider study: A later analysis reported the same platform for the roughly 120 validation repertoires and the roughly 630 first-cohort repertoires. Study-level findings and limits: According to reports, the classifier identified cytomegalovirus status with high specificity and sensitivity. Overall, under 200 TCR beta chains were annotated as cytomegalovirus-associated.

Comments on this clone: The antigen remains undetermined.

The table came from immunoSEQ multiplex PCR; TCRdb's copy has only in-frame clones and leaves some out. This table holds around 140,000 clones, around 87% found once. Per the germline V gene, CDR1 is MNHEY and CDR2 is SVGAGI. The CDR3 runs to 14 residues. V shed 7 bases, J shed 10 bases, and the junction held 11 bases outside the gene matches. The TCR originated in a man between 18 and 35 years old in good health and CMV-seropositive. The sample comprised PBMCs. The chain links TRBV6-5 to TRBJ2-1, with 9 nucleotides matching TRBD1. DNA for the CDR3: TGTGCCAGCACTGACAGGGGGGGGAGGGGAGAGCAGTTCTTC. Its protein product is CASTDRGGRGEQFF.